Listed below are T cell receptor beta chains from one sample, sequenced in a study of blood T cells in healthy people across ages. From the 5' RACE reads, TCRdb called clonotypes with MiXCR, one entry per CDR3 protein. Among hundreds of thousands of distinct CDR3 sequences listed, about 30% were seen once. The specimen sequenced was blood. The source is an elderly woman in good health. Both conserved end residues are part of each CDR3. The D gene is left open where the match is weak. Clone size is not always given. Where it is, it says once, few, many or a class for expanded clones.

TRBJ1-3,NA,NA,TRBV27,TGTGCCAGCAGTTTATCGAAGGGAGGTGGAAACACCATATATTTT,CASSLSKGGGNTIYF
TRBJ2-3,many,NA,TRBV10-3,TGTGCCGGAGCCGGCGGGAAATACACAGATACGCAGTATTTT,CAGAGGKYTDTQYF
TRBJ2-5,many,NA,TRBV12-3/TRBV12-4,TGTGCCAGCAGTTTTCAAAGGGTACGAGAGACCCAGTACTTC,CASSFQRVRETQYF
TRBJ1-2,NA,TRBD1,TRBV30,TGTGCCTGGAATCCGAGGACAGGAGCCCAAACTCGGGATGGCTACACCTTC,CAWNPRTGAQTRDGYTF
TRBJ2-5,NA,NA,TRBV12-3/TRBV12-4,TGTGCCAGCAGTCTCCCGGACAGTCAAGAGACCCAGTACTTC,CASSLPDSQETQYF
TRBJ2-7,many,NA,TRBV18,TGTGCCAGCTCACCCCTACGTAGGCCTGATGGTCCCGAGCAGTACTTC,CASSPLRRPDGPEQYF
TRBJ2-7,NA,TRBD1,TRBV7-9,TGTGCCAGCAGCTCCGGGACAGGTCAATCCTACGAGCAGTACTTC,CASSSGTGQSYEQYF
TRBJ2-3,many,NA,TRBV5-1,TGCGCCAGCAGCTTGGAAGGGCCTAGCACAGATACGCAGTATTTT,CASSLEGPSTDTQYF
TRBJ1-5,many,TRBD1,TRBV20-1,TGCAGTGCCCGGTCGGGACAGGGGGCATCCCAGCCCCAGCATTTT,CSARSGQGASQPQHF
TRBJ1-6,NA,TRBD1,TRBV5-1,TGCGCCAGCAGCTTGTCCACAGGGGGACTCCACTTT,CASSLSTGGLHF
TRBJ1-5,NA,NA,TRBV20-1,TGCAGTGCTAGAGCAGGGGCCCGGGCCCAGCATTTT,CSARAGARAQHF
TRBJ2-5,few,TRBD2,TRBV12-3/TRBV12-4,TGTGCCAGCAGTTTAGCGGTACTAGCGGGAGACCAGCCAGAGACCCAGTACTTC,CASSLAVLAGDQPETQYF
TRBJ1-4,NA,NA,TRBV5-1,TGCGCCAGCAGTTTCCAGGGTGGCGCTAATGAAAAACTGTTTTTT,CASSFQGGANEKLFF
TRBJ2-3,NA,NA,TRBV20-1,TGCAGTGCTAGAGATTCGCCAGCGGCCACAGATACGCAGTATTTT,CSARDSPAATDTQYF
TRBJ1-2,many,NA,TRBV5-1,TGCGCCAGCAGCCCCGATACCGGGACTCAGTATGGCTACACCTTC,CASSPDTGTQYGYTF
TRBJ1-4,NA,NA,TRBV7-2,TGTGCCAGCAGCCACTTAAGGGGAGGGGAAAAACTGTTTTTT,CASSHLRGGEKLFF
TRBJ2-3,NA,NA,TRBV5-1,TGCGCCAGCAGCTTGGCAGGTACTTGCACAGATACGCAGTATTTT,CASSLAGTCTDTQYF
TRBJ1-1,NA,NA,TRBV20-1,TGCAGTGCTCGGGTGACACACAACACTGAAGCTTTCTTT,CSARVTHNTEAFF
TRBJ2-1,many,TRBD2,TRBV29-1,TGCAGCGCAAAAGGGACTAGCGAGGGTTACAATGAGCAGTTCTTC,CSAKGTSEGYNEQFF
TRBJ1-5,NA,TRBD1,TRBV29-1,TGCAGCGCAACAGGGGATTCAGTCGATCAGCCCCAGCATTTT,CSATGDSVDQPQHF
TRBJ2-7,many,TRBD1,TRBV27,TGTGCCAGCAGTTTATCGGGCGGGGACAGGGAACCCTACGAGCAGTACTTC,CASSLSGGDREPYEQYF
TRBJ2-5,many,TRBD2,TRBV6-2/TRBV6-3,TGTGCCAGCACCAAAGGGACTAGCGGGGGAGAGACCCAGTACTTC,CASTKGTSGGETQYF
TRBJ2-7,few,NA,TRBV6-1,TGTGCCAGCAGTGAAGCCCCCGTTGGTGGGGGCGAGCAGTACTTC,CASSEAPVGGGEQYF
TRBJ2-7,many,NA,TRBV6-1,TGTGCCAGCGAACAGGGCTCCTACGAGCAGTACTTC,CASEQGSYEQYF
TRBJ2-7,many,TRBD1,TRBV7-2,TGTGCCAGCAGCGAAACCGGGACAGGTTGGAACGAGCAGTACTTC,CASSETGTGWNEQYF
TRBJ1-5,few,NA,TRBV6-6,TGTGCCAGCAGTATCCCACGTAGCAATCAGCCCCAGCATTTT,CASSIPRSNQPQHF
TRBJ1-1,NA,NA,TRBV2,TGTGCCAGCAGAGGACAGATGGACACTGAAGCTTTCTTT,CASRGQMDTEAFF